This TCR beta chain was documented in a study of blood T cell repertoires in COVID-19. Looking at the study overall: The study drew acute and convalescent COVID-19 samples from the United States, Italy and Spain. PBMCs, B-cell-depleted T cells, or T cells provided the cDNA or gDNA that made up the material.

V was pared by 5 bases and J by 7 bases, with 14 bases between. The CDR3 extends over 13 amino acids. As originally analysed: Cell counts per sample came from amplifying reference gene primers. Sequencing used immunoSEQ multiplex PCR; TCRdb keeps in-frame clones, though not all of them. That table is the source of V, J and clone size, and D and trimming were worked out from the DNA. Among 160,000 or so clones listed, approximately 82% were seen once. The receptor was derived from a woman in her forties or fifties with acute or convalescent COVID-19. The chain is built from TRBV12-3 or TRBV12-4 and TRBJ1-1; unclear D gene. The sample taken for sequencing was peripheral blood. The CDR3 spells CASSLRASVEAFF. The CDR3, as DNA: TGTGCCAGCAGTCTCCGAGCGTCCGTTGAAGCTTTCTTT.